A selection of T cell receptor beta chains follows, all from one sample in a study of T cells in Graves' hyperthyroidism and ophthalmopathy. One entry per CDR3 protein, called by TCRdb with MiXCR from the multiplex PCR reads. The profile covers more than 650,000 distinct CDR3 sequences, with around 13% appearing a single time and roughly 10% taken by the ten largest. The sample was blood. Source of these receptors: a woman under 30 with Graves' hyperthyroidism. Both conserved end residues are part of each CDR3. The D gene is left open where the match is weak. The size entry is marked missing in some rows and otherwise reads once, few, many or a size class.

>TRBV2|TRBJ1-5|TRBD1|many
TGTGCCAGCAGTGAGGGACAGGGGTGGCAGCCCCAGCATTTT
CASSEGQGWQPQHF
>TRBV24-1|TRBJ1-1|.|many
TGTGCCACCAGTGATTTCCCAGGAGCAGTTCGGTCGGGCACTGAAGCTTTCTTT
CATSDFPGAVRSGTEAFF
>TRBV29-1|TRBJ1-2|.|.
TGCAGCGTTGAAAGGGGGACGGGCTATGGCTACACCTTC
CSVERGTGYGYTF
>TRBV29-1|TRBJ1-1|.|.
TGCAGCGTTGAAGGGGGGGCAGAAGCTTTCTTT
CSVEGGAEAFF
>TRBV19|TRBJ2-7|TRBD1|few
TGTGCCAGTAGCAAATACATGGGGACAGCTTCCTACGAGCAGTACTTC
CASSKYMGTASYEQYF
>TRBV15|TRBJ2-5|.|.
TGTGCCACCAGCGGAGGGAGAGCGGGCCAAGAGACCCAGTACTTC
CATSGGRAGQETQYF
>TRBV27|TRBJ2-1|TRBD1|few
TGTGCCAGCAGTATAAAACCGGGACAGGGATATATTATGAGCTCCTACAATGAGCAGTTCTTC
CASSIKPGQGYIMSSYNEQFF
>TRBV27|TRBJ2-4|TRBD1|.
TGTGCCAGCAGTCTTGACCCGGGACAGGGGGTGACAAACATTCAGTACTTC
CASSLDPGQGVTNIQYF
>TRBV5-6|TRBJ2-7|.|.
TGTGCCAGCAGCCGGACAGCACAAGCCTACGAGCAGTACTTC
CASSRTAQAYEQYF
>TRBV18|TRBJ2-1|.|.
TGTGCCAGCTCACTGACTGGCGGAGAGTACAATGGGCAGTTCTTC
CASSLTGGEYNGQFF
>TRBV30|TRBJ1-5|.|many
TGTGCCTGGAAGGGACTAGGGGACAATCAGCCCCAGCATTTT
CAWKGLGDNQPQHF
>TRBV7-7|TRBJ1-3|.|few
TGTGCTAGCAGCTTAGAATATGGCTCTGGAAACACCATATATTTT
CASSLEYGSGNTIYF